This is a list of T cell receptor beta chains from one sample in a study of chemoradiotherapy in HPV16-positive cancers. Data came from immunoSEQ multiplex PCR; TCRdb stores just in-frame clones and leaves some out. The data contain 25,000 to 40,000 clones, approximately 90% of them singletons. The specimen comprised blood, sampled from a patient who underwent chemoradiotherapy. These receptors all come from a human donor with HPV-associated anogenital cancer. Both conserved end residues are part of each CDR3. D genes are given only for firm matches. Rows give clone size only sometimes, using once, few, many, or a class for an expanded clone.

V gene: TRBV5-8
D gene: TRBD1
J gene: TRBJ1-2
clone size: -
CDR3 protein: CASSRGQQGYGYTF
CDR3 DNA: TGTGCCAGCAGCAGGGGACAGCAGGGCTATGGCTACACCTTC

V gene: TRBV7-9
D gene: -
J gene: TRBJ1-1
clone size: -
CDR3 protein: CASSLLSGGNTEAFF
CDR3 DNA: TGTGCCAGCAGCTTACTCTCGGGGGGGAACACTGAAGCTTTCTTT

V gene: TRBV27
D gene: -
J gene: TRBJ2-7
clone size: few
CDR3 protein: CASRAGGGNYEQYF
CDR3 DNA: TGTGCCAGCCGGGCAGGCGGTGGGAACTACGAGCAGTACTTC

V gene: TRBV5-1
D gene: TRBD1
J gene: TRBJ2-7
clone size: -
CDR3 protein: CASSGGTGKSEQYF
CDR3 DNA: TGCGCCAGCAGCGGCGGGACAGGGAAATCCGAGCAGTACTTC

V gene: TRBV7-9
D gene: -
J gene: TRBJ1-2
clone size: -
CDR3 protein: CASSLDGQSYGYTF
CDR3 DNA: TGTGCCAGCAGCCTCGACGGACAGAGCTATGGCTACACCTTC

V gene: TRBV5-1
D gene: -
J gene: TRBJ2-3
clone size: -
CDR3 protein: CASSITTDTQYF
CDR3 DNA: TGCGCCAGCAGCATTACCACAGATACGCAGTATTTT

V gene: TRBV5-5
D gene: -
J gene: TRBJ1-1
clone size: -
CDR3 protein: CASSPDGLNTEAFF
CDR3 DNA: TGTGCCAGCAGCCCGGACGGCTTGAACACTGAAGCTTTCTTT

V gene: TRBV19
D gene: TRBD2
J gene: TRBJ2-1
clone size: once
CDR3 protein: CASRNGLAPYNEQFF
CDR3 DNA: TGTGCCAGTAGAAACGGACTAGCTCCCTACAATGAGCAGTTCTTC

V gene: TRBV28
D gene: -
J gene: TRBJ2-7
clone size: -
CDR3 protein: CASSSLSLAGPYEQYF
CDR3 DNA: TGTGCCAGCAGTTCTCTCAGTTTGGCCGGGCCCTACGAGCAGTACTTC

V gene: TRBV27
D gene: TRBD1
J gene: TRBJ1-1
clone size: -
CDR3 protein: CASSLNRGLNTEAFF
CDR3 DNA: TGTGCCAGCAGTTTGAACAGGGGACTGAACACTGAAGCTTTCTTT

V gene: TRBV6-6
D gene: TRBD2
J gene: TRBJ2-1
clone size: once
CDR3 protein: CASTPSGSLNRNEQFF
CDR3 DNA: TGTGCCAGCACACCTAGCGGGAGCCTCAATCGGAATGAGCAGTTCTTC

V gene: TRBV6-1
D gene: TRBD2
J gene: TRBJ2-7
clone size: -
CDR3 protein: CASRTSGHYEQYF
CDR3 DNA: TGTGCCAGCAGGACTAGCGGGCACTACGAGCAGTACTTC

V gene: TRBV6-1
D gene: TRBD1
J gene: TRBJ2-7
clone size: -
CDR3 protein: CAGRHDSGQIYEQYF
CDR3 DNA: TGTGCCGGCAGACATGATTCGGGACAGATCTACGAGCAGTACTTC

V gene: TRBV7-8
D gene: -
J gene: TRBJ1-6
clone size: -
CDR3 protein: CASSFGGQPNSPLHF
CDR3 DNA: TGTGCCAGCAGCTTCGGGGGGCAGCCAAATTCACCCCTCCACTTT